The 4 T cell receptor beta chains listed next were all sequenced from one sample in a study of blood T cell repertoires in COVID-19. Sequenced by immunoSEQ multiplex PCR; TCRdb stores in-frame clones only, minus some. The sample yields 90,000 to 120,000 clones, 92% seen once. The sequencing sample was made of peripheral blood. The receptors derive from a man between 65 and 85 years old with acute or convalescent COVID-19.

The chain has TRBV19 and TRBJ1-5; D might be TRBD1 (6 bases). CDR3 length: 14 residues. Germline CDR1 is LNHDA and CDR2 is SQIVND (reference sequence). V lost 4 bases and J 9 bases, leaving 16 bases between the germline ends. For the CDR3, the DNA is TGTGCCAGTAGTACAGACAGGAGCGGGCGGCCCCAGCATTTT. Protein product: CASSTDRSGRPQHF.

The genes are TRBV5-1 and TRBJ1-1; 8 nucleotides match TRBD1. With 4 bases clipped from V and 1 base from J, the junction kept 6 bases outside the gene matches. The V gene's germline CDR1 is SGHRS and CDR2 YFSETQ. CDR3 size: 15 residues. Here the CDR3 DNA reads TGCGCCAGCAGCCTGGGGGACAGGCCGAACACTGAAGCTTTCTTT. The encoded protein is CASSLGDRPNTEAFF.

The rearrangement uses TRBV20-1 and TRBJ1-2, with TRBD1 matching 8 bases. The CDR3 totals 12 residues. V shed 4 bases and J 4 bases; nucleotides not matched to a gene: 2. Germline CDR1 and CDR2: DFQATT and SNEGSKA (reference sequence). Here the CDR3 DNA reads TGCAGTGCTACTGACAGGGGCTATGGCTACACCTTC. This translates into CSATDRGYGYTF.

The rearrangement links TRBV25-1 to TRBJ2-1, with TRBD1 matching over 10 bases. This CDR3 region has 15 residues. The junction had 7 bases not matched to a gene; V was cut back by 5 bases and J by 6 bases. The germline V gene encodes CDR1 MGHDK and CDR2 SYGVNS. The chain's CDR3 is CASSRRQGAFNEQFF. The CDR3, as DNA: TGTGCCAGCAGTCGAAGACAGGGGGCTTTCAATGAGCAGTTCTTC.